This TCR beta chain was sequenced during a study of Ad26.COV2.S vaccination and SARS-CoV-2 variants. The protocol was immunoSEQ multiplex PCR, while the TCRdb copy is restricted to in-frame clones and leaves out a portion. The sample carries more than 300,000 clones, approximately 80% recorded once. The treatment here: some 20 received Ad26.COV2.S at low or high dose, single or two shots; 5 received placebo; per-sample allocation not given. Sampling was done on day 63 after the first vaccine or placebo injection. The V gene's germline CDR1 is LNHDA and CDR2 SQIVND (reference sequence). V shed 4 bases and J shed 2 bases, with 4 bases lying between them. The CDR3 is 12 amino acids.

This TCR was recovered from a person aged 18-65 years who received the Ad26.COV2.S COVID-19 vaccine or a placebo. V is TRBV19 and J is TRBJ2-3; no clear D. The source was peripheral blood, collected in a trial of Ad26.COV2.S vaccine versus placebo. CDR3 nucleotide sequence: TGTGCCAGTAGTAGGACCACAGATACGCAGTATTTT. This codes for CASSRTTDTQYF.